This T cell receptor beta chain stems from a study of human T cells and chemical hapten exposure (dated by TCRdb to the early 2020s). In terms of the full investigation: For sensitization, 2% DPC in acetone was applied to an approximately 2 cm by approximately 2 cm area of upper inner arm skin. Throughout the study period of around 24 weeks, patients also received therapeutic DPC doses to the scalp every week. Patch testing on the upper back used Finn chambers containing 0.01% DPC, with scoring done after 6 days according to International Contact Dermatitis Research Group standards. Most of the patients in the cohort were female, and the cohort covered alopecia areata with under or over 50% scalp involvement, alopecia totalis and alopecia universalis. Libraries were pooled for sequencing, and per-sample TCR yields varied mainly because of small differences in library volumes within the pool. Peripheral blood TCR repertoire changes were tracked in vivo in alopecia patients during primary and secondary sensitization to the hapten diphenylcyclopropenone (DPC). Blood was sampled from patients pre-sensitization (week 0) and at 2, 6 and about 24 weeks after DPC sensitization. Blood for TCR sequencing was provided by twenty-nine alopecia patients at one to four time points (pre-sensitization, 2, 6 and 24 weeks).

This clonotype has at least ten counts. Its antigen specificity is not known. Base qualities are not at hand, and no much larger clone is one base apart. The time point label, as the study defines it: patch test 2, 6 weeks after DPC sensitization. The treatment or condition label for this specimen denotes: therapeutic diphenylcyclopropenone sensitization with weekly scalp DPC. Blood at each patch-test visit was drawn before the patch test was applied. Patients were eligible if aged 18 to 70, diagnosed with alopecia and judged suitable for DPC therapy, and pregnant patients were excluded. Total RNA was extracted from unfractionated whole blood that had been collected in Tempus Blood RNA tubes. Library creation used RACE. Sequencing relied on a NextSeq 500. During library preparation, unique molecular identifiers were attached to individual cDNA molecules so that TCRs could be counted in a quantitative, reproducible way. Both TCR alpha and TCR beta chains were sequenced from each blood RNA sample. On the authors' methods: A median of roughly 100,000 TCRs per sample was observed, with a range of 23,224 to 690,600. The Decombinator software suite was used to annotate V, J and CDR3 in the TCR reads. For the PS versus PT1 abundance plots, all samples were subsampled to the same number of TCRs (28,000). TCRs were defined as expanded if absent before sensitization and observed at least eight times at the 2-week time point. TCRdb passed the public sequencing reads through fastp at Q25 and MiXCR, retaining productive beta sequences. Each CDR3 protein appears once, grouped with its most common genes and DNA. The V and J calls follow TCRdb's processing rather than the paper's. The sample table shows about 81,000 distinct CDR3 sequences, and more than 8.5% are seen once. Approximately 2.3% of the sample comes from the top ten.

The CDR3 sequence holds 15 residues, the cysteine and phenylalanine included. The CDR3 DNA has 45 bases and is translated from base 1. The germline V gene (reference sequence) provides CDR1 DFQATT and CDR2 SNEGSKA. V loses 0 bases, J loses 2 bases, and the germline ends lie 12 bases apart. Results the study describes overall, beyond this receptor: Patch test score was positively correlated with the number of PT1 expanded TCRs, with significance at thresholds 8, 16 and 32 but not at 4. DPC sensitization did not change the number of TCRs with a frequency above 1 in 1000, and there was no evidence of changes in global repertoire structure. Alopecia, a presumed autoimmune disease, was present in all patients, so the immune response of the patients might differ from that of healthy individuals. Significantly more large CDR3 similarity clusters were formed by expanded TCRs than by pre-sensitization or healthy control sets, consistent with antigen-driven responses. Repeated subsampling changed both the strength of the expansion versus patch-test correlation and the threshold at which that correlation became significant.

The V gene is TRBV20-1 and the J gene is TRBJ2-3; 5 matching bases give a weak D call of TRBD1. The clonotype was recovered from a woman in her twenties or thirties with alopecia areata. Some clones in this sample may be carry-over from other donors' samples. The sequencing used whole blood, collected in connection with sensitization to the hapten diphenylcyclopropenone (DPC). The CDR3 in this case is CSARDAETVTDTQYF. The bases are TGCAGTGCTAGAGATGCGGAGACAGTCACAGATACGCAGTATTTT.